The 21 T cell receptor beta chains reported below all come from one sample, sequenced in a study of blood T cells in healthy people across ages (dated by TCRdb to the mid-2010s). The method was 5' RACE. TCRdb lists the instrument as Illumina HiSeq 2500. The second PCR ran for roughly 7 to 11 cycles and used a J-beta primer mix along with a sample-barcoded 5' primer. TCRdb trimmed public reads at Q25 via fastp, called clones via MiXCR and kept in-frame beta chains. Rows are unified per CDR3 protein, each entry keeping the most common DNA and genes. In this sample the table shows some 1.7 million distinct CDR3 sequences, 28% of which occur a single time. In total, the top ten clones hold 7.7% of the sample. The sample taken for sequencing was blood. Source of these receptors: a young woman in good health.

The chain combines TRBV27 with TRBJ2-5, with 8 bases identical to TRBD2. CDR3 size: 16 residues. Germline CDR1 and CDR2: MNHEY and SMNVEV (reference sequence). J was trimmed by 5 bases and V by 3 bases; bases with no gene match: 11. The CDR3 DNA reads as TGTGCCAGCAGTTTCAGTCCCATAGCGGGGTGGGAGACCCAGTACTTC. Translating it yields CASSFSPIAGWETQYF.

At least ten counts were recorded for this clonotype. This sequence joins TRBV29-1 and TRBJ2-1; 8 bases map to TRBD2. The V and J ends lost 6 bases and 0 bases, in that order; junction bases with no gene match: 4. The CDR3 sequence is 14 residues long. CDR1 is SQVTM, CDR2 ANQGSEA, per germline. The CDR3 loop is CSVASGSSYNEQFF. In nucleotides, the CDR3 is TGCAGCGTCGCCAGCGGGAGCTCCTACAATGAGCAGTTCTTC.

The chain recombines TRBV5-5 with TRBJ2-5; 8 bases are shared with TRBD1. The J segment lost 3 bases and the V segment lost 4 bases, leaving 8 bases of the junction unmatched. CDR1 is SGHKS and CDR2 is YYEKEE in the germline V gene (reference sequence). The CDR3 contains 15 residues. The CDR3 DNA sequence: TGTGCCAGCAGCGGGGGACAGGCGAGGAAAGAGACCCAGTACTTC. Translating it yields CASSGGQARKETQYF.

The chain couples TRBV20-1 to TRBJ2-1; 10 positions match TRBD2. Trimming at V came to 1 base and at J to 6 bases, leaving 9 bases not matched to a gene. The germline CDR1 and CDR2 sequences are DFQATT and SNEGSKA (reference sequence). This CDR3 spans 16 amino acids. CDR3 sequence: CSARGEAGGIGNEQFF. CDR3 bases: TGCAGTGCTAGAGGGGAAGCGGGAGGGATCGGCAATGAGCAGTTCTTC.

This clonotype was picked up a small number of times. The chain carries TRBV20-1 and TRBJ1-5, with D hard to call. CDR1 and CDR2 (germline): DFQATT, SNEGSKA (reference sequence). There are 15 residues in the CDR3. With 6 bases removed from V and 7 bases from J, the gap between germline ends came to 22 bases. CDR3 sequence reads: CSAKVGGSLGQPQHF. The CDR3 nucleotides read TGCAGTGCGAAGGTAGGCGGGTCCCTTGGGCAGCCCCAGCATTTT.

The V gene is TRBV12-3 or TRBV12-4, the J gene TRBJ2-7; D unresolved. The germline V and J ends were trimmed by 6 bases and 4 bases, with 10 bases remaining between them. CDR3 length equals 12 residues. The DNA of the CDR3 is TGTGCCAGCAGACACTCCGAATACGAGCAGTACTTC. It encodes CASRHSEYEQYF.

This chain links TRBV20-1 with TRBJ2-3, with TRBD2 as a possible D gene (6 bases). The V gene's germline CDR1 is DFQATT and CDR2 SNEGSKA (reference sequence). The CDR3 is 17 amino acids. The V end was cut by 0 bases, the J end by 4 bases, with 20 bases between. CDR3 protein: CSARDYRLSPSADTQYF. The CDR3 bases are TGCAGTGCTAGAGATTACCGGCTTTCTCCTAGCGCAGATACGCAGTATTTT.

Points on this clonotype: Mismatch with germline at one junction end may stem from a read error. This rearrangement joins TRBV24-1 to TRBJ1-2, with TRBD1 as a possible D gene (5 bases). CDR1 is KGHDR and CDR2 is SFDVKD in the germline V gene. The CDR3 extends over 13 amino acids. The CDR3 region is CAASDSRKGGYTF. The CDR3 DNA sequence: TGTGCCGCCAGTGACTCTCGAAAGGGGGGCTACACCTTC.

Many counts were recorded for this clonotype. V and J are TRBV10-2 and TRBJ2-5; TRBD2 matches at 12 bases. V lost 11 bases, J lost 11 bases, and 9 bases stayed unmatched. The CDR3 consists of 12 residues. CDR1 and CDR2 (germline): WSHSY, SAAADI. The CDR3 DNA follows: TGCGCCTCCGGACTAGCGGGATATGAGCAGTACTTC. This gives the protein CASGLAGYEQYF.

The CDR3 DNA follows: TGCAGTGATACCGGGGCTGTAGGTTTGAACTATGGCTACACCTTC. Translating it yields CSDTGAVGLNYGYTF. V is TRBV20-1 and J is TRBJ1-2; possible D gene TRBD1, 5 bases. CDR3 size: 15 residues. V was clipped by 7 bases and J by 2 bases, with 20 bases between them. Germline V gene lookup returns CDR1 DFQATT and CDR2 SNEGSKA (reference sequence).

This clonotype was seen once. This chain links TRBV7-2 with TRBJ2-1; D is perhaps TRBD1 (6 bases). Matching the DNA end better, TRBJ2-7 makes the J call doubtful. CDR1 and CDR2 from the germline V gene are SGHTA and FQGNSA. The CDR3 spans 13 residues. The CDR3 reads CASSLNGDNEQYF. The CDR3 DNA follows: TGTGCCAGCTCCCTAAACGGGGACAATGAGCAGTACTTC.

This clonotype was detected ten times or more. The chain links TRBV12-3 or TRBV12-4 to TRBJ1-1; D uncertain. The CDR3 extends over 11 amino acids. V was pared by 6 bases and J by 8 bases, with 10 bases between. The CDR3 DNA reads as TGTGCCAGCAGCCTAGTAGGCGAAGCTTTCTTT. Translation gives CASSLVGEAFF.

The chain combines TRBV28 with TRBJ2-7; the D gene could be TRBD1 or TRBD2 (6 bases each). CDR1 is MDHEN, CDR2 SYDVKM, per germline. The CDR3 contains 13 residues. V was cut by 7 bases and J by 3 bases, with 13 bases left in between. DNA for the CDR3: TGTGCCAGCATGGAGGGGGGAATCTACGAGCAGTACTTC. Translated: CASMEGGIYEQYF.

This clonotype was picked up many times. J is TRBJ2-3 and V is TRBV7-2, with a tentative D call TRBD1 (7 bases). V gave up 3 bases and J gave up 7 bases, with 17 bases separating them. Germline loops: CDR1 SGHTA, CDR2 FQGNSA. This CDR3 is built from 15 residues. The CDR3 loop reads CASSFVRGGGNTQYF. The CDR3 DNA reads TGTGCCAGCAGCTTTGTCCGAGGGGGCGGGAATACGCAGTATTTT.

The chain has TRBV27 and TRBJ1-5; 7 nucleotides match TRBD1. With V trimmed by 3 bases and J by 10 bases, 15 bases remained unmatched. The CDR3 runs to 16 residues. CDR1 and CDR2 (germline): MNHEY, SMNVEV (reference sequence). CDR3 DNA sequence: TGTGCCAGCAGTTTCCTCGTCGGAGGGGGCGGTGGACCCCAGCATTTT. It codes for CASSFLVGGGGGPQHF.

This clonotype was observed at least ten times. This chain connects TRBV6-6 to TRBJ2-5; D is possibly TRBD2 (5 bases). The CDR3 totals 14 residues. V dropped 4 bases and J dropped 1 base, with 10 bases sitting between them. Per the germline V gene, CDR1 is MNHNY and CDR2 is SVGAGI (reference sequence). CDR3 sequence reads: CASSLTTVQETQYF. The CDR3 bases are TGTGCCAGCAGTTTGACTACAGTCCAAGAGACCCAGTACTTC.

This clonotype was seen a single time. The CDR3 nucleotides are TGTGCCAGCAGTCCCCGGACTAGCTCAAAAAACATTCAGTACTTC. Amino acids: CASSPRTSSKNIQYF. The gene calls are TRBV6-5 and TRBJ2-4; TRBD2 matches 8 bases. The CDR3 consists of 15 residues. The junction had 7 bases not matched to a gene; V was cut back by 5 bases and J by 4 bases. Germline values: CDR1 MNHEY, CDR2 SVGAGI.

The sample holds a few counts of this clonotype. This rearrangement joins TRBV20-1 to TRBJ1-6, with D possibly TRBD1 on 5 matching bases. Germline CDR1 DFQATT, CDR2 SNEGSKA (reference sequence). V shed 2 bases and J shed 14 bases, with 13 bases lying between them. The CDR3 has 12 residues. The CDR3 sequence: CSARPLRETLHF. The CDR3 DNA follows: TGCAGTGCTAGACCTCTCAGGGAGACCCTCCACTTT.

This clonotype was detected a few times. This chain joins TRBV29-1 and TRBJ2-3; 7 bases align to TRBD2. This CDR3 comprises 13 residues. Germline V lookup: CDR1 SQVTM, CDR2 ANQGSEA. V shed 1 base, J shed 5 bases, and the junction held 3 bases outside the gene matches. CDR3 sequence: CSVEVGRGDTQYF. The CDR3 coding sequence is TGCAGCGTTGAAGTGGGGAGGGGAGATACGCAGTATTTT.

The chain carries TRBV7-2 and TRBJ2-1; 9 bases agree with TRBD1. The CDR3 has 15 amino acids. J gave up 13 bases and V 3 bases, and 13 bases lay outside the gene matches. Germline values: CDR1 SGHTA, CDR2 FQGNSA. CDR3 loop: CASSFVGQGINIQFF. CDR3 DNA sequence: TGTGCCAGCAGCTTTGTCGGACAGGGGATAAACATTCAGTTCTTC.

The gene calls are TRBV7-2 and TRBJ2-1; D unclear. With the DNA end fitting TRBJ2-7 better, the J assignment may be wrong. The CDR3 has 16 amino acids. Germline values: CDR1 SGHTA, CDR2 FQGNSA. The CDR3, as DNA: TGTGCCAGCAGCCGGACCCCGAGAGGCCGGTACAATGAGCAGTACTTC. Amino acid sequence: CASSRTPRGRYNEQYF.